This entry features one TCR beta chain sequence. The repertoire was sequenced with immunoSEQ multiplex PCR; TCRdb's copy has only in-frame clones and lacks some. The data contain approximately 220,000 clones, approximately 88% of them singletons. The sample comes from a study of blood T cell repertoires in COVID-19. Between the trimmed V and J ends, which lost 2 bases and 1 base, there was a span of 12 bases. The CDR3 contains 16 residues. Germline lookup yields CDR1 MGHRA and CDR2 YSYEKL. The receptor was isolated from a woman in her twenties or thirties with acute COVID-19. This rearrangement joins TRBV4-1 to TRBJ1-3; D possibly corresponds to TRBD1 (6 bases). Sequences were obtained from PBMCs or T cells enriched from blood (not recorded which). CDR3 residues: CASSQPPTGSGNTIYF. In DNA form, the CDR3 reads TGCGCCAGCAGCCAACCCCCGACAGGATCTGGAAACACCATATATTTT.